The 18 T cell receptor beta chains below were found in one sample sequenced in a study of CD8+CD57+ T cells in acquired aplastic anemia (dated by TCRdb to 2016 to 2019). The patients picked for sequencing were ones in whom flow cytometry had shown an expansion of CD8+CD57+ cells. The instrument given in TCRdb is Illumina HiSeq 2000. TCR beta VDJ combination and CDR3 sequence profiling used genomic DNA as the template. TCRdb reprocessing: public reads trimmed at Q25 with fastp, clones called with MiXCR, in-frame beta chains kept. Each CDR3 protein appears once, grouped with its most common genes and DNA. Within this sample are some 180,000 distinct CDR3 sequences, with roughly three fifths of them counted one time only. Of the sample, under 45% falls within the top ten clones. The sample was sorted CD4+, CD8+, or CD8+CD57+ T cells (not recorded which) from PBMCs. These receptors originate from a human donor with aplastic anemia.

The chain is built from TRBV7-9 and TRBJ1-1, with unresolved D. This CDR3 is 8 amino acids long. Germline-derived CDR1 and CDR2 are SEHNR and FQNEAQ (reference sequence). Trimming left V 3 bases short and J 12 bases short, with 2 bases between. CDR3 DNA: TGTGCCAGCAGCTTTCCTTTCTTT. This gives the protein CASSFPFF.

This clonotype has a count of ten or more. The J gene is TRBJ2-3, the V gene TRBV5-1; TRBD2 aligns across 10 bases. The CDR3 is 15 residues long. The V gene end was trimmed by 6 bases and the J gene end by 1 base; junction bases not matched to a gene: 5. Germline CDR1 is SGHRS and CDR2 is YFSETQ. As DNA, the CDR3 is TGCGCCAGCAAGGACGGGACTAGCGGCACAGATACGCAGTATTTT. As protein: CASKDGTSGTDTQYF.

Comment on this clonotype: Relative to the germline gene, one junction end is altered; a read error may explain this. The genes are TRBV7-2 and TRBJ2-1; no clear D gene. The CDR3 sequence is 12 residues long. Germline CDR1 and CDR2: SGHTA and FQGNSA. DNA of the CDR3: TGCGCCAGCAGCCAAGATCGAGATGAGCAGTTCTTC. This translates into CASSQDRDEQFF.

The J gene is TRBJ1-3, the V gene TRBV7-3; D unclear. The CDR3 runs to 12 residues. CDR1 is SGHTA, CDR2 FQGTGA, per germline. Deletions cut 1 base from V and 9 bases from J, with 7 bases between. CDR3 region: CASSLIAGTIYF. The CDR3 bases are TGTGCCAGCAGCTTAATCGCAGGCACCATATATTTT.

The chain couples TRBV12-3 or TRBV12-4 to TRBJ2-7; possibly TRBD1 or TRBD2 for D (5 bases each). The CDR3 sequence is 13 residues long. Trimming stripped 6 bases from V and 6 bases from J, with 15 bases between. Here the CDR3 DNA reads TGTGCCAGCAGCCAAATTCGGGGCCCCGAGCAGTACTTC. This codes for CASSQIRGPEQYF.

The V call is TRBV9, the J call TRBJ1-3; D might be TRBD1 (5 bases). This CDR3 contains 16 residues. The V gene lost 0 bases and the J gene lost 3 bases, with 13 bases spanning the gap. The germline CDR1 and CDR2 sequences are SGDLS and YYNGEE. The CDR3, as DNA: TGTGCCAGCAGCGTAGCGGGGCAGGCAGTTGGAAACACCATATATTTT. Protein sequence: CASSVAGQAVGNTIYF.

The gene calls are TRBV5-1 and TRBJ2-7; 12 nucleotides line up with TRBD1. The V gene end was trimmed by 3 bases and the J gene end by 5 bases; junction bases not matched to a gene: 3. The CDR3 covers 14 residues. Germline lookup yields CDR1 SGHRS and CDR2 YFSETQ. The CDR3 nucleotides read TGCGCCAGCAGCTGGGGGGACAGGGGGCACGAGCAGTACTTC. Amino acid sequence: CASSWGDRGHEQYF.

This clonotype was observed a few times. CDR3 region: CASSLLPWGAQYQETQYF. CDR3 bases: TGTGCCAGCAGCTTACTCCCTTGGGGGGCTCAGTACCAAGAGACCCAGTACTTC. The chain links TRBV7-8 to TRBJ2-5, with D perhaps given as TRBD1 or TRBD2 (6 bases each). Trimming left V 2 bases short and J 0 bases short, with 19 bases between. This CDR3 is 18 amino acids long. Germline V lookup: CDR1 SGHVS, CDR2 FQNEAQ.

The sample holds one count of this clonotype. CDR3 protein: CASSPWDSRYTEAFF. The CDR3 DNA is TGTGCCAGCAGTCCCTGGGACTCTAGGTACACTGAAGCTTTCTTT. The rearrangement links TRBV6-4 to TRBJ1-1; TRBD1 might be the D (5 bases). The CDR3 loop spans 15 amino acids. Germline V gene data show CDR1 as MRHNA and CDR2 as SNTAGT. Trimming removed 5 bases at V and 3 bases at J, with 16 bases between.

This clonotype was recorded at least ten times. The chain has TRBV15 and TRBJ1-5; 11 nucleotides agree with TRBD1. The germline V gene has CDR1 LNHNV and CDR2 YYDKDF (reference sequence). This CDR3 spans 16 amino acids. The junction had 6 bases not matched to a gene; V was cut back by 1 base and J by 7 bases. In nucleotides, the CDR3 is TGTGCCACCAGCAGAGTAGGACAGGGGGCCGGACAGCCCCAGCATTTT. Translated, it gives CATSRVGQGAGQPQHF.

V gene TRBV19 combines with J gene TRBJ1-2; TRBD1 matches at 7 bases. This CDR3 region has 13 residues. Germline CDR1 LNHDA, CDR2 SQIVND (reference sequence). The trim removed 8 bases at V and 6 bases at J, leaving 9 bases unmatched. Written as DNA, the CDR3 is TGTGCCAGTTGTAGAGACAGGGCCCATGGCTACACCTTC. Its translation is CASCRDRAHGYTF.

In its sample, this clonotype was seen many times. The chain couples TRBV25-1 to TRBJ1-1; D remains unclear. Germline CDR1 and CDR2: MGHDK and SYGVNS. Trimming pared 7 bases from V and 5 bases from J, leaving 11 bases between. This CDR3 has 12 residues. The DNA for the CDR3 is TGTGCCAGCACTGACCAAGGGACTGAAGCTTTCTTT. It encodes CASTDQGTEAFF.

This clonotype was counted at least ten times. The CDR3 spells CSARSDGRGSYEQYF. In DNA form, the CDR3 reads TGCAGTGCTAGATCCGACGGACGAGGCTCCTACGAGCAGTACTTC. This chain joins TRBV20-1 and TRBJ2-7; D is uncertain. This CDR3 region has 15 residues. Trimming stripped 2 bases from V and 0 bases from J, with 14 bases between. Germline V CDR1 and CDR2: DFQATT, SNEGSKA (reference sequence).

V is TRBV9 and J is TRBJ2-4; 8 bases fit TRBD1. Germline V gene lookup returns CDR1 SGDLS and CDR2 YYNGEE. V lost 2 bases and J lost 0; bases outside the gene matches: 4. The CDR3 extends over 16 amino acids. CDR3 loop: CASSVGQVGAKNIQYF. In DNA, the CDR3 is TGTGCCAGCAGCGTGGGACAGGTCGGAGCCAAAAACATTCAGTACTTC.

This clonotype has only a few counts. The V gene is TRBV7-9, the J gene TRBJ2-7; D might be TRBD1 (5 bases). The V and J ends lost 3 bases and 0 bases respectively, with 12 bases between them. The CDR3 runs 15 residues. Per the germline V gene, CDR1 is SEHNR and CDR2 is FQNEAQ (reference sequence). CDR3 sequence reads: CASSFPTDGSYEQYF. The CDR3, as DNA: TGTGCCAGCAGCTTTCCGACAGACGGCTCCTACGAGCAGTACTTC.

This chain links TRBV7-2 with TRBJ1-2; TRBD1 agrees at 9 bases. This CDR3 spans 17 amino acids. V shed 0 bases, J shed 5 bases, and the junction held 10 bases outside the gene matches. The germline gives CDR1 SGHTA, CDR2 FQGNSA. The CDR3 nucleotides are TGTGCCAGCAGCTTAGCAATCCAAGGACAGGGGTGGTATGGCTACACCTTC. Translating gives CASSLAIQGQGWYGYTF.

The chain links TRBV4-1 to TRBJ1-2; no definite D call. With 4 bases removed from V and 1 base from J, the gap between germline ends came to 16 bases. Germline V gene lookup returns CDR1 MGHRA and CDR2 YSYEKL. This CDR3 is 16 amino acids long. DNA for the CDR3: TGCGCCAGCAGCCCAGAGGGAGCAGGCTATAACTATGGCTACACCTTC. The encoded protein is CASSPEGAGYNYGYTF.

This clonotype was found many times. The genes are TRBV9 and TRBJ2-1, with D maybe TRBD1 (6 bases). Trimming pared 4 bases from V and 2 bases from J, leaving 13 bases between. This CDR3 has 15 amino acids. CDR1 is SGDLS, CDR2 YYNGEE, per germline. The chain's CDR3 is CASSLTGTPYNEQFF. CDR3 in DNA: TGTGCCAGCAGCTTAACCGGGACACCCTACAATGAGCAGTTCTTC. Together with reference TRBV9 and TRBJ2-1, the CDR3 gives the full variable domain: DSGVTQTPKHLITATGQRVTLRCSPRSGDLSVYWYQQSLDQGLQFLIQYYNGEERAKGNILERFSAQQFPDLHSELNLSSLELGDSALYFCASSLTGTPYNEQFFGPGTRLTVL.